The 20 T cell receptor beta chains below come from one sample, sequenced in a study of tumor-infiltrating lymphocytes in primary liver carcinoma (dated by TCRdb to about 2017). This sample was sequenced with an Illumina HiSeq 2500. A constant-region primer and ProtoScript II reverse transcriptase were used to reverse-transcribe TCRbeta-specific cDNA from roughly 500 ng total RNA. TCRbeta libraries were built with three nested multiplex PCR rounds, a slightly modified ARM-PCR procedure. Each of the first two PCR rounds ran for around 10 cycles using multiplex TRBV1-TRBV30 forward primers together with a Cbeta reverse primer. The raw public reads went through TCRdb reprocessing: fastp at Q25, MiXCR clone calling, in-frame beta chains kept. Rows matching on CDR3 protein sequence are summarized as one entry with the most common DNA and genes. The table for this sample lists over 250,000 distinct CDR3 sequences; about three fifths of them were counted only once. Together, the top ten hold 17% of the sample.

RNA from unsorted whole blood was extracted with TRIzol reagent, and germline DNA was obtained with the DNeasy Blood & Tissue kit. Sequencing was done on a sample of peripheral blood. The receptors shown here come from a woman aged 30 to 39 with primary liver carcinoma and hepatitis B virus infection.

The chain carries TRBV12-3 or TRBV12-4 and TRBJ2-1; D is undetermined. This CDR3 has 15 residues. V lost 6 bases and J 0 bases, leaving 12 bases between the germline ends. This chain's CDR3 is CASRSAGSSYNEQFF. The CDR3 DNA reads as TGTGCCAGCAGATCCGCCGGCAGCTCCTACAATGAGCAGTTCTTC.

A few counts support this clonotype. The DNA for the CDR3 is TGCAGCGTTAGGGAGGGGGGGGCGGAGACCCAGTACTTC. Its translation: CSVREGGAETQYF. This chain uses TRBV29-1 with TRBJ2-5; D perhaps matches TRBD2 (7 bases). This CDR3 has 13 residues. Germline CDR1 SQVTM, CDR2 ANQGSEA. V was pared by 5 bases and J by 5 bases, with 15 bases between.

In this sample, this clonotype turned up a few times. The J gene is TRBJ2-1, the V gene TRBV28; 9 bases match TRBD1. V was clipped by 5 bases and J by 4 bases; unmatched bases: 9. CDR3 size: 16 residues. CDR1 and CDR2 (germline): MDHEN, SYDVKM. In DNA, the CDR3 is TGTGCCAGCAGTGGCCCCGGGACAGGGTCATACAATGAGCAGTTCTTC. It yields the protein CASSGPGTGSYNEQFF.

This clonotype was seen more than once but under ten times. V is TRBV6-6 and J is TRBJ2-5; D unclear. Deletions cut 0 bases from V and 5 bases from J, with 10 bases between. The CDR3 is made up of 14 amino acids. Germline-derived CDR1 and CDR2 are MNHNY and SVGAGI (reference sequence). The DNA of the CDR3 is TGTGCCAGCAGTTACTCGAACGGGTTTGAGACCCAGTACTTC. Translation gives CASSYSNGFETQYF.

V is TRBV15 and J is TRBJ1-1; D remains ambiguous. The CDR3 covers 14 residues. Germline loops: CDR1 LNHNV, CDR2 YYDKDF (reference sequence). V gave up 3 bases and J gave up 4 bases, with 12 bases separating them. CDR3: CATSSTRGGTEAFF. CDR3 DNA sequence: TGTGCCACCAGCAGTACTAGAGGCGGCACTGAAGCTTTCTTT.

This clonotype was picked up many times. The chain uses TRBV12-3 or TRBV12-4 and TRBJ2-2; D might be TRBD2 (5 bases). Deletions cut 9 bases from V and 2 bases from J, with 13 bases between. This CDR3 has 14 residues. The CDR3 coding sequence is TGTGCCAGTTCGGGATCAAGAAACACCGGGGAGCTGTTTTTT. This encodes CASSGSRNTGELFF.

This clonotype was seen only a few times. V usage is TRBV7-9 and J usage is TRBJ1-1; TRBD1 might be the D (5 bases). The length of the CDR3 is 11 residues. Germline values: CDR1 SEHNR, CDR2 FQNEAQ (reference sequence). V was clipped by 9 bases and J by 1 base, with 6 bases between them. CDR3 in amino acids: CASQGNTEAFF. In DNA, the CDR3 is TGTGCCAGTCAGGGGAACACTGAAGCTTTCTTT.

On this clonotype: The junction and the germline gene differ at one end; a read error may be behind it. This chain joins TRBV10-2 and TRBJ2-3; D not certain. This CDR3 has 14 amino acids. CDR1 is WSHSY, CDR2 SAAADI, per germline. CDR3 sequence: CTSSDGPKADTQYF. DNA for the CDR3: TGCACCAGCAGTGACGGCCCGAAGGCAGATACGCAGTATTTT.

The V gene is TRBV10-3, the J gene TRBJ2-3; D is ambiguous. Trimming pared 5 bases from V and 10 bases from J, leaving 13 bases between. This CDR3 spans 12 amino acids. CDR1 ENHRY and CDR2 SYGVKD come from the germline V gene. In DNA form, the CDR3 reads TGTGCCATCAGTCACGATAGCAGTGCGCAGTATTTT. Amino acids: CAISHDSSAQYF.

As regards this clonotype: A clone one base away is much larger, so this may be a read error. Given the absence of the conserved phenylalanine or tryptophan at the CDR3 end, a read error is likely. This chain uses TRBV30 with TRBJ1-2; 8 nucleotides align to TRBD1. Germline CDR1 GTSNPN, CDR2 SVGIG (reference sequence). V lost 4 bases and J lost 8; bases outside the gene matches: 6. The CDR3 runs to 12 residues. The CDR3 coding sequence is TGTGCCTGGACCCAGGGGGCGAAAGGCTACACCCTC. Its protein is CAWTQGAKGYTL.

V gene TRBV4-2 combines with J gene TRBJ2-1, with 7 positions matching TRBD2. Losses at the gene ends were 0 bases for V and 15 bases for J; bases not matched to a gene: 17. Looked up from germline, CDR1 is LGHNA and CDR2 is YNFKEQ. This CDR3 has 16 amino acids. CDR3 sequence (DNA): TGTGCCAGCAGCCAAGAAACGGGAGGTACCTACAATGAACTGTTCTTC. The encoded protein is CASSQETGGTYNELFF.

With regard to this clonotype: The junction and the germline gene differ at one end; a read error may be behind it. This chain uses TRBV11-3 with TRBJ2-6; 7 positions match TRBD2. Germline V gives CDR1 SGHNT, CDR2 YENEEA. This CDR3 has 20 amino acids. The CDR3 protein is CANSLYPKTSSRSGANVLTF. The CDR3, as DNA: TGTGCCAACAGCTTATATCCCAAGACTAGCTCCCGCTCTGGGGCCAACGTCTTGACTTTC.

About this clonotype itself: The conserved phenylalanine or tryptophan normally closing the CDR3 is absent here, so this likely arose from a read error. The rearrangement joins TRBV12-5 to TRBJ1-2, with D tentatively TRBD1 (6 bases). The V end was cut by 3 bases, the J end by 5 bases, with 19 bases between. Germline V lookup: CDR1 LGHNT, CDR2 FRNRAP. This CDR3 comprises 16 residues. CDR3 in amino acids: CASGLEGGNVLYGYTS. CDR3 DNA: TGTGCTAGTGGTTTAGAGGGGGGCAACGTACTTTATGGCTACACCTCC.

This clonotype was detected once. Its ends do not fully match the called genes, so a read error is possible. The J gene is TRBJ2-7, the V gene TRBV5-4, with D possibly being TRBD1 (6 bases). The germline V gene has CDR1 SGHNT and CDR2 YYREEE (reference sequence). This CDR3 is built from 14 residues. The CDR3, as DNA: TGTGCCAGCAACTTGAGGACAGCGTCCTACGAGCAGTACTTC. Translated, it gives CASNLRTASYEQYF.

The chain carries TRBV25-1 and TRBJ1-2; 8 bases map to TRBD1. J lost 6 bases, V lost 4 bases, and 7 bases had no gene match. Germline lookup yields CDR1 MGHDK and CDR2 SYGVNS. CDR3 length: 14 amino acids. CDR3 sequence (DNA): TGTGCCAGCAGTGGACAGAACAGGGGGGATGGCTACACCTTC. It specifies CASSGQNRGDGYTF.

The V and J genes are TRBV12-3 or TRBV12-4 and TRBJ1-2, with 7 bases identical to TRBD1. The CDR3 is 14 residues long. V dropped 6 bases and J dropped 4; count of bases not matched to a gene: 8. The DNA for the CDR3 is TGTGCCAGCAGGGACACAGGGGATACCTATGGCTACACCTTC. Protein product: CASRDTGDTYGYTF.

Comments on this clonotype: The junction does not match germline at one end; this may be a read error. The chain couples TRBV5-6 to TRBJ2-2; the D gene is possibly TRBD2 (6 bases). CDR1 and CDR2 (germline): SGHDT, YYEEEE. The CDR3 runs 16 residues. The CDR3 DNA sequence: TGTGCCAGCAGCTTGAGTAATAGCGGCACCACCGGGGTGCTGTTTTTT. Translated, it gives CASSLSNSGTTGVLFF.

The chain couples TRBV6-1 to TRBJ2-7; D is perhaps TRBD1 (6 bases). This CDR3 region has 15 residues. V was cut by 7 bases and J by 0 bases, with 16 bases left in between. The germline gives CDR1 MNHNS, CDR2 SASEGT. CDR3 nucleotides: TGTGCCAGCATCTCCGTACAGGGAAGCTCCTACGAGCAGTACTTC. Encoded protein: CASISVQGSSYEQYF.

Regarding this clonotype: This CDR3 fails to terminate in the conserved phenylalanine or tryptophan, so it likely reflects a read error. This sequence joins TRBV11-3 and TRBJ1-6; a possible D gene is TRBD1 (5 bases). CDR3 size: 14 residues. Germline CDR1 is SGHNT and CDR2 is YENEEA. The CDR3 sequence: CASSRRVRNSPLHL. DNA for the CDR3: TGCGCCAGCAGCCGCAGGGTTCGGAATTCACCCCTCCACCTT.

This clonotype was picked up a small number of times. V gene TRBV28 combines with J gene TRBJ2-1, with 8 nucleotides matching TRBD2. Germline V gene lookup returns CDR1 MDHEN and CDR2 SYDVKM. The CDR3 length is 15 residues. Unmatched junction bases numbered 11, after V lost 5 bases and J lost 8 bases. The CDR3 is CASSTGGEGRDEQFF. CDR3 DNA sequence: TGTGCCAGCAGTACGGGGGGGGAGGGAAGAGATGAGCAGTTCTTC.